This T cell receptor (beta chain) appears in the sequencing data of a study of blood T cell repertoires in COVID-19. Germline V gene data show CDR1 as MGHRA and CDR2 as YSYEKL. This CDR3 comprises 15 residues. V was pared by 4 bases and J by 4 bases, with 8 bases of the junction left unmatched. Authors' data handling: From reference gene primer amplification, estimates of nucleated cell counts were derived. Profiling relied on immunoSEQ multiplex PCR, and the TCRdb table lists in-frame clones only, not all of them. V and J calls and clone size are copied from that table; D and trimming were computed from the DNA. There are 15,000 to 20,000 clones in the sample; 80% to 90% occur only once, and less than 3% lies in the top ten.

The TCR originated in a human donor in a cohort sampled during active COVID-19. The sample taken for sequencing was peripheral blood. The chain is built from TRBV4-1 and TRBJ2-3; 7 bases fit TRBD2. CDR3 residues: CASSRSAGLADTQYF. The CDR3 DNA reads as TGCGCCAGCAGCCGGTCAGCGGGACTCGCAGATACGCAGTATTTT.